One and the same sample provided the 3 T cell receptor beta chains below, sequenced in a study of CD8+ T cells in alopecia areata. RNA extraction and reverse transcription yielded cDNA as sequencing template. TCRdb's copy holds only in-frame clones and misses some; the assay was immunoSEQ multiplex PCR. Here the sample spans some 150,000 clones, about 50% being singletons. Specimen: CD8+ T cells sorted from blood, collected at week 0. These receptors originate from a human donor with alopecia areata.

This sequence joins TRBV9 and TRBJ1-1; D is unresolved. Germline lookup yields CDR1 SGDLS and CDR2 YYNGEE. The CDR3 extends over 13 amino acids. The V gene lost 3 bases and the J gene lost 3 bases, with 9 bases spanning the gap. CDR3 region: CASSAHSYTEAFF. CDR3 nucleotide sequence: TGTGCCAGCAGCGCACACAGCTACACTGAAGCTTTCTTT. The full variable domain, its missing parts supplied by reference TRBV9 and TRBJ1-1, is DSGVTQTPKHLITATGQRVTLRCSPRSGDLSVYWYQQSLDQGLQFLIQYYNGEERAKGNILERFSAQQFPDLHSELNLSSLELGDSALYFCASSAHSYTEAFFGQGTRLTVV.

The chain combines TRBV4-3 with TRBJ2-3; D uncertain. The CDR3 has 17 residues. Deletions cut 4 bases from V and 6 bases from J, with 23 bases between. The germline gives CDR1 LGHNA, CDR2 YSLEER. The CDR3 loop reads CASSPPYRPPVPDTQYF. Here the CDR3 DNA reads TGCGCCAGCAGCCCACCGTACCGTCCCCCGGTCCCTGATACGCAGTATTTT.

This clone was seen once. The rearrangement links TRBV7-2 to TRBJ2-7; 7 bases align to TRBD1. With 1 base clipped from V and 1 base from J, the junction kept 1 base outside the gene matches. Germline V lookup: CDR1 SGHTA, CDR2 FQGNSA. CDR3 length equals 14 residues. CDR3 residues: CASSLDRGSYEQYF. The DNA of the CDR3 is TGTGCCAGCAGCTTAGACAGGGGATCCTACGAGCAGTACTTC.